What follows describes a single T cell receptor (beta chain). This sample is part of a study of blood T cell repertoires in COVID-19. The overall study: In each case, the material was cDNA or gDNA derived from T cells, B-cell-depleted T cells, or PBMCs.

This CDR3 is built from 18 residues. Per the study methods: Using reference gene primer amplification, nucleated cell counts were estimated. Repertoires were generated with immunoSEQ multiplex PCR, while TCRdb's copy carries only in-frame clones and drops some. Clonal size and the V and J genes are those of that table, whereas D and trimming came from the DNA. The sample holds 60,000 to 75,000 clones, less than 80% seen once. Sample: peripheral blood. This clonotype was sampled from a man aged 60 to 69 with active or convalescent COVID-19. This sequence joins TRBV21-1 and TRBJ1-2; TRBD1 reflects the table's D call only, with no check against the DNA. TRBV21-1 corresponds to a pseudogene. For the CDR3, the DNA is TGTGCCAGCAGCCGACTGACTGCCCACGAAGACAGGAGTGATGGCTACACCTTC. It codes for CASSRLTAHEDRSDGYTF.